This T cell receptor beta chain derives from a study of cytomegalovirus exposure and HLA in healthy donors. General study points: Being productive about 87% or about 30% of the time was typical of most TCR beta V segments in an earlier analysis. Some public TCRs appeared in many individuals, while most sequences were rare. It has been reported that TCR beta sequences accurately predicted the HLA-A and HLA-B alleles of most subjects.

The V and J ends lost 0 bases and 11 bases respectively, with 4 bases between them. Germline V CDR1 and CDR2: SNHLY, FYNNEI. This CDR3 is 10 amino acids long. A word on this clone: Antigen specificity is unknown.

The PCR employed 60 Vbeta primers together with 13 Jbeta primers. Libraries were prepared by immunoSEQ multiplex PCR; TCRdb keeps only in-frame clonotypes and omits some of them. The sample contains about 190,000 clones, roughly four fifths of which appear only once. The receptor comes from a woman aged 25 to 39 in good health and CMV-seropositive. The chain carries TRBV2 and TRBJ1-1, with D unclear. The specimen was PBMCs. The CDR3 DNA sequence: TGTGCCAGCAGTGAAGCGCGGGCTTTCTTT. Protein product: CASSEARAFF.